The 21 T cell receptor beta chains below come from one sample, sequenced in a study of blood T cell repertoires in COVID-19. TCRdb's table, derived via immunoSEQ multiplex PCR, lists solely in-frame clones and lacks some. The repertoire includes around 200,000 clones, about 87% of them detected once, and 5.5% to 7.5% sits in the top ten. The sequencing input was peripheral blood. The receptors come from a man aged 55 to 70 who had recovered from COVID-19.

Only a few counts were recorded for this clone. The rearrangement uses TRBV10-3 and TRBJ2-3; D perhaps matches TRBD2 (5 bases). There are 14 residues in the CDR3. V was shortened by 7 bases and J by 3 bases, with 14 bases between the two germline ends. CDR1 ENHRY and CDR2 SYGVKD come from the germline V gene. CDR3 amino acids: CAIKLEGSTDTQYF. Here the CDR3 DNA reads TGTGCCATCAAGTTAGAGGGATCAACAGATACGCAGTATTTT.

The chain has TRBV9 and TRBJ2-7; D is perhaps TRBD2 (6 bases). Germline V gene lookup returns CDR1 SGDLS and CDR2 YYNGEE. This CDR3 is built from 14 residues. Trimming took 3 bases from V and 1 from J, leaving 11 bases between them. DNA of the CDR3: TGTGCCAGCAGCGCCGGCGGGGTATCCTACGAGCAGTACTTC. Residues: CASSAGGVSYEQYF.

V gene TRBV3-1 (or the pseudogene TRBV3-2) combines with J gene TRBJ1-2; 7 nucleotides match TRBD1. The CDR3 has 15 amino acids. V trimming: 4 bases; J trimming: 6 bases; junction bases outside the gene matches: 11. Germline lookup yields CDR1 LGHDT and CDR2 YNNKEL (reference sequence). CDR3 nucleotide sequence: TGTGCCAGCAGCCGCTACTACGACAGGGACCATGGCTACACCTTC. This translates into CASSRYYDRDHGYTF.

The CDR3 bases are TGCGCCAGCAGTGAGTCCCAATTAGCCTACGAGCAGTACTTC. Translation: CASSESQLAYEQYF. This chain links TRBV10-1 with TRBJ2-7; D call uncertain. Deletions cut 0 bases from V and 2 bases from J, with 8 bases between. The V gene's germline CDR1 is WNHNN and CDR2 SYGVQD (reference sequence). The CDR3 is 14 residues long.

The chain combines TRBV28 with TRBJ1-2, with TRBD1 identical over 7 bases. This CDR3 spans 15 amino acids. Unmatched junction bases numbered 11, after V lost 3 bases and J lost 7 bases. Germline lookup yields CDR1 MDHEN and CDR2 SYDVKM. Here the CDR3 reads CASSFPETGPSGYTF. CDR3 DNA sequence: TGTGCCAGCAGTTTTCCCGAGACAGGGCCGAGTGGCTACACCTTC.

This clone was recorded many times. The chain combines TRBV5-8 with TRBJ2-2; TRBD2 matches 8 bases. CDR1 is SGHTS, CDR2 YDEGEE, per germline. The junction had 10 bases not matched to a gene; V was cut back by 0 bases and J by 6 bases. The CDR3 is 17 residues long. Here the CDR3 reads CASSLVRGGPKPGELFF. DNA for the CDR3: TGTGCCAGCAGCTTGGTTCGCGGGGGGCCGAAACCCGGGGAGCTGTTTTTT.

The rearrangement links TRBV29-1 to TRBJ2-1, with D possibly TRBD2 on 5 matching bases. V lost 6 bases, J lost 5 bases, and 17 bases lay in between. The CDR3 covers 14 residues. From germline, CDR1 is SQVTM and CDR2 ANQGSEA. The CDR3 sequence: CSVPPGRWDNEQFF. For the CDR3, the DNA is TGCAGCGTCCCCCCGGGAAGGTGGGACAATGAGCAGTTCTTC.

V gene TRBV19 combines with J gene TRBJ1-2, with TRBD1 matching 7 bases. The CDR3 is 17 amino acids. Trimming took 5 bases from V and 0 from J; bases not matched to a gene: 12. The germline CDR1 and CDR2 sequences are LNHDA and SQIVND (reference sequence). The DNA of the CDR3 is TGTGCCAGTAGTCCCCGGGGACAGATATCCTCTAACTATGGCTACACCTTC. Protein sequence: CASSPRGQISSNYGYTF.

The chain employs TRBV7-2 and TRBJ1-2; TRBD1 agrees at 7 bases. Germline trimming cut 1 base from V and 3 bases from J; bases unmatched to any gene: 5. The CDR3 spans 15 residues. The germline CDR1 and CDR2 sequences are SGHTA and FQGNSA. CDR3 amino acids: CASSLGRGYHYGYTF. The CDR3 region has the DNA TGTGCCAGCAGCTTAGGCAGGGGGTACCACTATGGCTACACCTTC.

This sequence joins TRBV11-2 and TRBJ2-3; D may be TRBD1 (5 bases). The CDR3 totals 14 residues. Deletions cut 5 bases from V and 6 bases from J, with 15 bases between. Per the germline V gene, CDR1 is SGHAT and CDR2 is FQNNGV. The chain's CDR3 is CASSDSGWADTQYF. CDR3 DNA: TGTGCCAGCAGCGACTCAGGGTGGGCGGATACGCAGTATTTT.

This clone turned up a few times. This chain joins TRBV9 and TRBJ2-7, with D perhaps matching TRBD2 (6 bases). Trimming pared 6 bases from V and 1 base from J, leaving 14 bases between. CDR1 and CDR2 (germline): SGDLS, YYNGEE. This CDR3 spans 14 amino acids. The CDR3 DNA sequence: TGTGCCAGCACCCCGCGGGACTTTTCCTACGAGCAGTACTTC. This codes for CASTPRDFSYEQYF. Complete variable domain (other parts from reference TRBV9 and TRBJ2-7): DSGVTQTPKHLITATGQRVTLRCSPRSGDLSVYWYQQSLDQGLQFLIQYYNGEERAKGNILERFSAQQFPDLHSELNLSSLELGDSALYFCASTPRDFSYEQYFGPGTRLTVT.

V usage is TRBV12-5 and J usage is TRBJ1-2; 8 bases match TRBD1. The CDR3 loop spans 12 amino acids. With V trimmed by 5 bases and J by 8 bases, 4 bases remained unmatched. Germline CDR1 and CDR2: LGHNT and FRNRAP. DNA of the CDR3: TGTGCTAGTGGTCGGACAGGGTTAGGCTACACCTTC. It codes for CASGRTGLGYTF. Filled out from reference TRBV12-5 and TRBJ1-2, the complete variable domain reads DARVTQTPRHKVTEMGQEVTMRCQPILGHNTVFWYRQTMMQGLELLAYFRNRAPLDDSGMPKDRFSAEMPDATLATLKIQPSEPRDSAVYFCASGRTGLGYTFGSGTRLTVV.

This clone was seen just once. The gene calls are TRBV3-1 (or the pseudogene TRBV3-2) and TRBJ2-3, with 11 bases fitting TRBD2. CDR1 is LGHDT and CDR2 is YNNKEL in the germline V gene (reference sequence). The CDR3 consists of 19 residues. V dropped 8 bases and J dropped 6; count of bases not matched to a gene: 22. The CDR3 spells CASPPYVLLAGGVGDTQYF. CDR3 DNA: TGTGCCAGCCCACCTTACGTTCTGCTAGCGGGGGGTGTGGGGGATACGCAGTATTTT.

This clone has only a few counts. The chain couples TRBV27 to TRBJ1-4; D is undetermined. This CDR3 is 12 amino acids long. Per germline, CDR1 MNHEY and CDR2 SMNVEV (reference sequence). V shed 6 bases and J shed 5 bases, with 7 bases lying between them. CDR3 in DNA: TGTGCCAGCAGCCTCTTGAATGAAAAACTGTTTTTT. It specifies CASSLLNEKLFF.

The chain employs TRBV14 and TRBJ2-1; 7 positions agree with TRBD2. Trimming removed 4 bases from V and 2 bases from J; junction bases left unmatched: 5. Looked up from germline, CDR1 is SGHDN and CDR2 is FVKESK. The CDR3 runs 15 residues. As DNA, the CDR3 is TGTGCCAGCAGCCCCCCCCGGGGGGCCTACAATGAGCAGTTCTTC. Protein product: CASSPPRGAYNEQFF.

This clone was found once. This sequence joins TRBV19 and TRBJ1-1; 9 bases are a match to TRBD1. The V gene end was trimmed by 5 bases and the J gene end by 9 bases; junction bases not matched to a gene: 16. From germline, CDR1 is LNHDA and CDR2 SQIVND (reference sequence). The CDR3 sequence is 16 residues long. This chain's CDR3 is CASSQDRGTRHLKAFF. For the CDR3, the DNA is TGTGCCAGTAGTCAGGACAGGGGAACTCGCCACCTTAAAGCTTTCTTT.

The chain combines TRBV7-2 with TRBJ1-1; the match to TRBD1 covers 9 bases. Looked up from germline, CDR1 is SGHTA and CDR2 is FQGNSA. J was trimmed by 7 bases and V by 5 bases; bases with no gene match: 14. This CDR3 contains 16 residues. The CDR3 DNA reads TGTGCCAGCAGCCAATATCCGGGACAGGGAAGGGTTGAAGCTTTCTTT. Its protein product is CASSQYPGQGRVEAFF.

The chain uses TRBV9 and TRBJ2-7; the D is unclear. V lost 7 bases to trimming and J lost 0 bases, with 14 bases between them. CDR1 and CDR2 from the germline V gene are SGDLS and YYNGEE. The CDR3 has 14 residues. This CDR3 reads CASSLVLDSYEQYF. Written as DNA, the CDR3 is TGTGCCAGCTCTCTAGTGTTAGACTCCTACGAGCAGTACTTC.

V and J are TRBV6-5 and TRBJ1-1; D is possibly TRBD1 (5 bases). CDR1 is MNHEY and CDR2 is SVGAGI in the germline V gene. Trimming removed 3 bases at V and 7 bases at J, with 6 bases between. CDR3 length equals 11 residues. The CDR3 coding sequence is TGTGCCAGCAGTTATCAGGGTGAAGCTTTCTTT. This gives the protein CASSYQGEAFF.

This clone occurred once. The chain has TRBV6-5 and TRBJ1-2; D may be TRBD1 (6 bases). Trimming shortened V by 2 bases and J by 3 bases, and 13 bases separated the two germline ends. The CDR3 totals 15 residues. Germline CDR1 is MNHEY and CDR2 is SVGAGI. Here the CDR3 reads CASSYTTGSDYGYTF. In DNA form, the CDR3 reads TGTGCCAGCAGTTACACCACAGGGAGTGACTATGGCTACACCTTC.

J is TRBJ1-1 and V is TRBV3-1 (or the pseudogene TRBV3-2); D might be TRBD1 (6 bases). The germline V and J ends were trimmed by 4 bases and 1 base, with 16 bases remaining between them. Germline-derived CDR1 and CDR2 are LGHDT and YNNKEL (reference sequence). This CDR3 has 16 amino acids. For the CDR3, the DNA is TGTGCCAGCAGCCTATATTCGACAGGCGGGAACACTGAAGCTTTCTTT. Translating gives CASSLYSTGGNTEAFF.